The clone carrying this T cell receptor (beta chain) was observed a handful of times. The sample originates from a study of T-cell reconstitution after alpha-beta-depleted transplantation in children. CDR3 length: 16 amino acids. Trimming at V came to 1 base and at J to 9 bases, leaving 9 bases not matched to a gene. Looked up from germline, CDR1 is LGHDT and CDR2 is YNNKEL (reference sequence). Preparing the TCRbeta library involved the use of unique molecular identifiers. TCRdb redid the calling of the PCR reads with MiXCR, one entry per CDR3 protein. There are some 200,000 distinct CDR3 sequences in the sample; about 8.8% occur only once, and about 4.9% lies in the top ten.

This TCR was recovered from a human donor who donated a stem cell graft to a child with SCID. The V and J genes are TRBV3-1 and TRBJ2-1, with 10 bases that match TRBD2. This specimen was PBMCs from the stem cell graft donor, taken from the stem cell graft. In DNA form, the CDR3 reads TGTGCCAGCAGCCAAGGAGCGGGGGGGGCTGTCGGTGAGCAGTTCTTC. It specifies CASSQGAGGAVGEQFF.